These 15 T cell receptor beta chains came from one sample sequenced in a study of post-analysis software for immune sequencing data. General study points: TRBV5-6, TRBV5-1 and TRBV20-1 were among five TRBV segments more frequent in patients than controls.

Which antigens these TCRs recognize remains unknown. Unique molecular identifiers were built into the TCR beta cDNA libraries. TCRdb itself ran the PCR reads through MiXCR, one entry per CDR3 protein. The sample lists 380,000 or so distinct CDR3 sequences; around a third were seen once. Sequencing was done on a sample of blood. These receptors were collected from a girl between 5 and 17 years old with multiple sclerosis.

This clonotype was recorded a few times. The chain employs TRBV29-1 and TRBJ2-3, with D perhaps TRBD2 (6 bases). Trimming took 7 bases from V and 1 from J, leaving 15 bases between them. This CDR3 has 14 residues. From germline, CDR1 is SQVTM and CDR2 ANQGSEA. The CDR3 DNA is TGCAGCGCGGAGGGCGTGGTTGGCACAGATACGCAGTATTTT. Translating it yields CSAEGVVGTDTQYF.

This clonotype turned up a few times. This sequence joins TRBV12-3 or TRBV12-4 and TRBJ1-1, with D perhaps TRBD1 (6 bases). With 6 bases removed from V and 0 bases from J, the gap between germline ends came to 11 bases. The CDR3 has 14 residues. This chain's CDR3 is CASSKDRLNTEAFF. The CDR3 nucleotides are TGTGCCAGCAGCAAGGACAGACTGAACACTGAAGCTTTCTTT.

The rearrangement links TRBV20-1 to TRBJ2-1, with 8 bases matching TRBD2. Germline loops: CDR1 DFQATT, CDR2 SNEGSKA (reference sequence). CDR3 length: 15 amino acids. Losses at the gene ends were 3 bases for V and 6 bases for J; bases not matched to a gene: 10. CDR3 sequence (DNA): TGCAGTGCTAGCGGGAGGGCCGGGACCGGCAATGAGCAGTTCTTC. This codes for CSASGRAGTGNEQFF.

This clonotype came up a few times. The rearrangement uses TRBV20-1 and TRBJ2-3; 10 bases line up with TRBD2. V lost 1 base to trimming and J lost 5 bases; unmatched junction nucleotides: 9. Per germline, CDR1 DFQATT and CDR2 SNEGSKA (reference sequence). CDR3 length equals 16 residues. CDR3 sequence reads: CSARVPASGGIDTQYF. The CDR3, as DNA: TGCAGTGCTAGAGTACCCGCTAGCGGGGGTATAGATACGCAGTATTTT.

CDR3 DNA: TGTGCCAGCAGTGAAGCCGGGACAGAAGGCAAAAACATTCAGTACTTC. It yields the protein CASSEAGTEGKNIQYF. The V gene is TRBV6-1, the J gene TRBJ2-4; TRBD1 matches at 7 bases. This CDR3 region has 16 residues. V lost 0 bases and J lost 3; bases outside the gene matches: 5. The V gene's germline CDR1 is MNHNS and CDR2 SASEGT.

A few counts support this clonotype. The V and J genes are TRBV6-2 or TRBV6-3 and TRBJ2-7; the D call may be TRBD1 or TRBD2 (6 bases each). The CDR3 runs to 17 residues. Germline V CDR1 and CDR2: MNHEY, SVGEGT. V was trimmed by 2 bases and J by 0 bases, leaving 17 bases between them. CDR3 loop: CASSYPTSGANSYEQYF. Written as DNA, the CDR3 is TGTGCCAGCAGTTACCCCACATCGGGGGCTAACTCCTACGAGCAGTACTTC.

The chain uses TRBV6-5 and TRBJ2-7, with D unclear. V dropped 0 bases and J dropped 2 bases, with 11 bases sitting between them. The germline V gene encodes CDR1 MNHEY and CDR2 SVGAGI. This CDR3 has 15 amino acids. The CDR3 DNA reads TGTGCCAGCAGTTACTCGAATTATGGTGCCTACGAGCAGTACTTC. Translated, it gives CASSYSNYGAYEQYF.

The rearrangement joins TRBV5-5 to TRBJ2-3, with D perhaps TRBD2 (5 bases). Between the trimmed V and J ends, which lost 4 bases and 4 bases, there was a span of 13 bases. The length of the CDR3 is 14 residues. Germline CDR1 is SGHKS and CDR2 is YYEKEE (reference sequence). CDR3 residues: CASSPYAGADTQYF. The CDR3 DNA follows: TGTGCCAGCAGCCCCTATGCGGGCGCAGATACGCAGTATTTT.

The CDR3 protein is CASSLGGLEQPQHF. For the CDR3, the DNA is TGTGCCAGCAGCTTGGGGGGCCTAGAGCAGCCCCAGCATTTT. V and J are TRBV5-5 and TRBJ1-5, with D possibly matching TRBD1 (5 bases). Germline V CDR1 and CDR2: SGHKS, YYEKEE (reference sequence). The germline V and J ends were trimmed by 0 bases and 7 bases, with 11 bases remaining between them. The length of the CDR3 is 14 residues.

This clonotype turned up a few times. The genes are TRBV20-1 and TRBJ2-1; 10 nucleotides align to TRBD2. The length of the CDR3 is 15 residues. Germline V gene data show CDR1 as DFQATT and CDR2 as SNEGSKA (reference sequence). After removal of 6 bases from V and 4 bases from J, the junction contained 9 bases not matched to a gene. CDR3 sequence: CSAPKVAGGYNEQFF. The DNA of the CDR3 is TGCAGTGCCCCCAAGGTAGCGGGGGGATACAATGAGCAGTTCTTC.

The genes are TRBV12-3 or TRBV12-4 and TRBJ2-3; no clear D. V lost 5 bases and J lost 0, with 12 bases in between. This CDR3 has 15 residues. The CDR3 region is CASSPAGRSTDTQYF. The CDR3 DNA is TGTGCCAGCAGTCCCGCTGGCCGTAGCACAGATACGCAGTATTTT.

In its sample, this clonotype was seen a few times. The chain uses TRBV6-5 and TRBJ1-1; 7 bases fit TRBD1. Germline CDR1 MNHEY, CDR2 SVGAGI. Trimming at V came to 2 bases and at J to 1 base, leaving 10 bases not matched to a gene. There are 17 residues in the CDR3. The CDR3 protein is CASSYTPRQGKNTEAFF. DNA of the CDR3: TGTGCCAGCAGTTACACCCCACGACAGGGTAAGAACACTGAAGCTTTCTTT.

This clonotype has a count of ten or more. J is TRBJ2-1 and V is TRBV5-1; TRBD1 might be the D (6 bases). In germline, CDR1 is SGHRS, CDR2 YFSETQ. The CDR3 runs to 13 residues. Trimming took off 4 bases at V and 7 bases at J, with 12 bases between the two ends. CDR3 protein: CASSDGQPNEQFF. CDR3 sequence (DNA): TGCGCCAGCAGCGACGGACAGCCAAATGAGCAGTTCTTC.

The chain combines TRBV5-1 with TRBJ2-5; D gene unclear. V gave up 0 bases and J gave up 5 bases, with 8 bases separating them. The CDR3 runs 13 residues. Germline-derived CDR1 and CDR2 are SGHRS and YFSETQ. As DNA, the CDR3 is TGCGCCAGCAGCTTGGGATTTGGGGAGACCCAGTACTTC. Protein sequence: CASSLGFGETQYF.

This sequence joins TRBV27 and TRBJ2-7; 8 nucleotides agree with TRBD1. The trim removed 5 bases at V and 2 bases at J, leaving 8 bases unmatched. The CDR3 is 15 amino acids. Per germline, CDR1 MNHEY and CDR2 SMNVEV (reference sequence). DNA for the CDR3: TGTGCCAGCAGTCCCAGGACAGGGTCAGCCTACGAGCAGTACTTC. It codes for CASSPRTGSAYEQYF.